This T cell receptor (beta chain) was found in a study of OX40 agonist ivuxolimab in advanced cancers. The CDR3 consists of 15 residues. The V gene lost 0 bases and the J gene lost 0 bases, with 8 bases spanning the gap. Germline V gene sequence: CDR1 SGHVS, CDR2 FNYEAQ. The repertoire was sequenced with immunoSEQ multiplex PCR; TCRdb's copy has only in-frame clones and lacks some. The sample has some 65,000 clones, 80% to 90% seen once; the top ten hold less than 0.4%. Material: CD4+ or CD8+ T cells sorted from blood, obtained in a trial of the OX40 agonist ivuxolimab. The rearrangement uses TRBV7-6 and TRBJ1-1, with D uncertain. The TCR originated in an adult with an advanced solid tumor such as melanoma, head and neck, liver or kidney cancer. CDR3 sequence (DNA): TGTGCCAGCAGCTTAGCGTCCGGGATGAACACTGAAGCTTTCTTT. This sequence encodes CASSLASGMNTEAFF.